Below, 14 T cell receptor beta chains from the same sample are listed, as sequenced in a study of blood T cells in healthy people across ages (dated by TCRdb to the mid-2010s). Library method: 5' RACE. A second PCR of roughly 7 to 11 cycles was run with a J-beta primer mix and a sample-barcoded 5' primer. Clones were called with MiXCR by TCRdb after fastp trimmed the public reads at Q25, and only in-frame beta chains were retained. Identical CDR3 proteins give one entry, which carries the most common genes and DNA. The sample profile shows fewer than 2,000,000 distinct CDR3 sequences; roughly two fifths of them were found once. Of the sample, roughly 24% falls within the top ten clones. The sample was blood. The receptor set was obtained from a human donor in good health.

The DNA of the CDR3 is TGTGCCAGCAGCTTAGGCTACAATGAGCAGTACTTC. It codes for CASSLGYNEQYF. The V and J genes are TRBV7-3 and TRBJ2-5; D gene unclear. The CDR3 spans 12 residues. CDR1 and CDR2 (germline): SGHTA, FQGTGA. Between the trimmed V and J ends, which lost 2 bases and 11 bases, there was a span of 12 bases.

This clonotype showed up many times. J is TRBJ2-5 and V is TRBV5-6; 8 bases line up with TRBD2. V gave up 2 bases and J gave up 2 bases; unmatched junction bases: 8. The CDR3 sequence is 16 residues long. Germline-derived CDR1 and CDR2 are SGHDT and YYEEEE. The CDR3 sequence is CASSFSPGGIQETQYF. The CDR3, as DNA: TGTGCCAGCAGCTTTTCTCCGGGGGGGATACAAGAGACCCAGTACTTC. The entire variable domain, with the rest obtained from reference TRBV5-6 and TRBJ2-5, is as follows: DAGVTQSPTHLIKTRGQQVTLRCSPKSGHDTVSWYQQALGQGPQFIFQYYEEEERQRGNFPDRFSGHQFPNYSSELNVNALLLGDSALYLCASSFSPGGIQETQYFGPGTRLLVL.

The chain links TRBV10-3 to TRBJ2-4, with 7 bases identical to TRBD2. V dropped 3 bases and J dropped 2; count of bases not matched to a gene: 7. The CDR3 spans 16 residues. Germline lookup yields CDR1 ENHRY and CDR2 SYGVKD. The CDR3 here is CAISDREALTKNIQYF. In DNA form, the CDR3 reads TGTGCCATCAGTGATCGGGAGGCCCTAACCAAAAACATTCAGTACTTC.

The rearrangement joins TRBV29-1 to TRBJ2-1, with a possible D match to TRBD1 (6 bases). Trimming removed 2 bases at V and 7 bases at J, with 18 bases between. Looked up from germline, CDR1 is SQVTM and CDR2 is ANQGSEA. This CDR3 has 15 amino acids. As DNA, the CDR3 is TGCAGCGTTGAAAGGGGACACCTTATACAAAATGAGCAGTTCTTC. Translated, it gives CSVERGHLIQNEQFF.

The chain's CDR3 is CSASPWAGAALGYTF. The CDR3 DNA follows: TGCAGTGCTAGCCCCTGGGCCGGGGCCGCCCTTGGCTACACCTTC. The chain carries TRBV20-1 and TRBJ1-2; TRBD1 is a possible D gene (5 bases). The CDR3 contains 15 residues. V was shortened by 3 bases and J by 7 bases, with 21 bases between the two germline ends. The V gene's germline CDR1 is DFQATT and CDR2 SNEGSKA (reference sequence).

The chain uses TRBV14 and TRBJ2-3, with 8 bases that match TRBD2. The CDR3 loop spans 12 amino acids. The germline V gene has CDR1 SGHDN and CDR2 FVKESK. J was trimmed by 11 bases and V by 4 bases; bases with no gene match: 5. The CDR3 spells CASSPGTRRQYF. In DNA form, the CDR3 reads TGTGCCAGCAGCCCAGGGACTAGGAGGCAGTATTTT.

This clonotype was detected a few times. The J gene is TRBJ1-1, the V gene TRBV11-2, with 12 positions matching TRBD1. CDR1 is SGHAT and CDR2 is FQNNGV in the germline V gene. The CDR3 spans 18 residues. Germline trimming cut 1 base from V and 4 bases from J; bases unmatched to any gene: 10. The CDR3 DNA reads as TGTGCCAGCAGCTTAGTCATTGTCGGGACAGGGGGCGGCACTGAAGCTTTCTTT. Protein sequence: CASSLVIVGTGGGTEAFF.

This rearrangement joins TRBV3-1 to TRBJ2-4; D is perhaps TRBD1 or TRBD2 (6 bases each). Judging by the DNA end, TRBJ2-7 fits better; the J call may be wrong. The CDR3 is made up of 14 amino acids. Per the germline V gene, CDR1 is LGHDT and CDR2 is YNNKEL (reference sequence). CDR3 nucleotide sequence: TGTGCCAGCAGCCCTCCGGGGGCAGGACGCGAGCAGTACTTC. Residues: CASSPPGAGREQYF.

The chain joins TRBV12-3 or TRBV12-4 to TRBJ1-2; D is ambiguous. Deletions cut 5 bases from V and 4 bases from J, with 8 bases between. This CDR3 is 12 amino acids long. CDR3 nucleotides: TGTGCCAGCAGTCACCAACGCTATGGCTACACCTTC. Translating it yields CASSHQRYGYTF.

The chain carries TRBV5-5 and TRBJ1-1, with D perhaps matching TRBD1 (5 bases). Germline values: CDR1 SGHKS, CDR2 YYEKEE (reference sequence). V shed 1 base and J shed 0 bases, with 13 bases lying between them. The CDR3 has 16 residues. The CDR3 here is CASSLTLTVMNTEAFF. As DNA, the CDR3 is TGTGCCAGCAGCTTGACTTTGACAGTCATGAACACTGAAGCTTTCTTT.

The V call is TRBV7-2, the J call TRBJ2-1, with D tentatively TRBD2 (6 bases). The CDR3 sequence is 13 residues long. Deletions cut 5 bases from V and 6 bases from J, with 11 bases between. CDR1 and CDR2 (germline): SGHTA, FQGNSA. The CDR3 coding sequence is TGTGCCAGCAGCCCTGGGGGGACCAATGAGCAGTTCTTC. It specifies CASSPGGTNEQFF.

The chain has TRBV6-6 and TRBJ1-4; D gene unclear. CDR3 length: 14 amino acids. Germline CDR1 reads MNHNY; CDR2 reads SVGAGI (reference sequence). V lost 0 bases and J lost 11, with 13 bases in between. CDR3 bases: TGTGCCAGCAGTTACTCGATGGGGAGAGAGAAACTGTTTTTT. Translated: CASSYSMGREKLFF.

About this clonotype: An end of the junction differs from the germline gene, which may be a read error. This sequence joins TRBV29-1 and TRBJ1-4; 7 bases map to TRBD1. CDR1 is SQVTM, CDR2 ANQGSEA, per germline. The CDR3 contains 13 residues. The CDR3 DNA sequence: TGCAGCGCACAGGGGCCAACTAATGAAGAACTGTTTTTT. Protein: CSAQGPTNEELFF.

This clonotype was seen a few times. DNA of the CDR3: TGTGCCAGCAGCGTAGTTGGGGTCAATGAGCAGTTCTTC. It yields the protein CASSVVGVNEQFF. This chain uses TRBV9 with TRBJ2-1; unclear D gene. This CDR3 comprises 13 residues. V shed 0 bases and J shed 6 bases, with 7 bases lying between them. Germline CDR1 is SGDLS and CDR2 is YYNGEE.